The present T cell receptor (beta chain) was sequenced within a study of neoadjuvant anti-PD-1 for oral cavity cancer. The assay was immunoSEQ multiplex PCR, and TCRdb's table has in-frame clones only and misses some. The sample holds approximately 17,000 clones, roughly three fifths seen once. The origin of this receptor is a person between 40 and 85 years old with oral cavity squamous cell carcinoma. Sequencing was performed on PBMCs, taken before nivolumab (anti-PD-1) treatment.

The CDR3 DNA sequence: TGTGCCAGCAGTCTGACCCCGGGCGGGAGGTGGGATGAGCAGTTCTTC. This sequence encodes CASSLTPGGRWDEQFF. V usage is TRBV6-4 and J usage is TRBJ2-1; 8 bases align to TRBD2. CDR3 size: 16 residues. Germline loops: CDR1 MRHNA, CDR2 SNTAGT. Trimming took 5 bases from V and 8 from J; bases not matched to a gene: 14.